Sequencing of this T cell receptor (beta chain) was carried out in a study of CD8 T cells in ankylosing spondylitis. As for this clonotype: One end of the junction does not line up with germline, which may come from a read error.

A single record per CDR3 protein comes from TCRdb applying MiXCR to the 5' RACE reads. The repertoire includes around 250,000 distinct CDR3 sequences, under 20% of them detected once, and more than 25% sits in the top ten. The CDR3 loop spans 13 amino acids. Looked up from germline, CDR1 is SSHAT and CDR2 is FNYEAQ (reference sequence). The sequenced material came from blood, either unsorted or a sorted T cell fraction (not recorded which). The rearrangement uses TRBV7-7 and TRBJ2-5; D is possibly TRBD2 (5 bases). This TCR was sampled from a male donor with ankylosing spondylitis or in good health (not recorded which). The CDR3 sequence: CASSPTGKWTQYF. The CDR3 DNA reads TGTGCTAGCAGTCCGACGGGGAAGTGGACCCAGTACTTC.